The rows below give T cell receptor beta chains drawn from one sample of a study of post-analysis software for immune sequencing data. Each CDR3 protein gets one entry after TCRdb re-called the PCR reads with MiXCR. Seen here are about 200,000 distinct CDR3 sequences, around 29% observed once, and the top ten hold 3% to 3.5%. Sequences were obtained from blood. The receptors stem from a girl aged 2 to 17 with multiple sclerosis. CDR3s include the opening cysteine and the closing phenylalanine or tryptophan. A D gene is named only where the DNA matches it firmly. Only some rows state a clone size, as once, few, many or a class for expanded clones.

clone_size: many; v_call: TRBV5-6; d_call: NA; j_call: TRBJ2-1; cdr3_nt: TGTGCCAGCAGCTCGACCAACCCCTGGGACAATGAGCAGTTCTTC; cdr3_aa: CASSSTNPWDNEQFF
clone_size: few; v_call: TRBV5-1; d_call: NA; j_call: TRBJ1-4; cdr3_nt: TGCGCCAGCAGCTATGGAGCGGCGGACCAAGGTGCAACTAATGAAAAACTGTTTTTT; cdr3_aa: CASSYGAADQGATNEKLFF
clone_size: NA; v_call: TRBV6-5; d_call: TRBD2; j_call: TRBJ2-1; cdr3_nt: TGTGCCAGCAGAACCGGGGGGGTAGCCTACAATGAGCAGTTCTTC; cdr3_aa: CASRTGGVAYNEQFF
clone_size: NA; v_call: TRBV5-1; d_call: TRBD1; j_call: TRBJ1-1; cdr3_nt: TGCGCCAGCAGCTTTGCCGGGACAGCTATGAACACTGAAGCTTTCTTT; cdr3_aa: CASSFAGTAMNTEAFF
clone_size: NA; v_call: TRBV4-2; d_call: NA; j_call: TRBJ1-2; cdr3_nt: TGTGCCAGCAGCCAAGAAGAGACAGCAGCTAACTATGGCTACACCTTC; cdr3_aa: CASSQEETAANYGYTF
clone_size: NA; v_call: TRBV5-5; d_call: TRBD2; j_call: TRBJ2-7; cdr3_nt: TGTGCCAGCAGCAATGCCGAGACTAGCGGAGCTTACGAGCAGTACTTC; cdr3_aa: CASSNAETSGAYEQYF
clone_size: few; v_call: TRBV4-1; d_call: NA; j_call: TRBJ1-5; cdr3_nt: TGCGCCAGCAGCCAAGGGGGCGAGGGGCCTTTCCAGCCCCAGCATTTT; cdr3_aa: CASSQGGEGPFQPQHF
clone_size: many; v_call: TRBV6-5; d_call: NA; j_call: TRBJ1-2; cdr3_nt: TGTGCCAGCAGAGGTGGGCGAGGCTACACCTTC; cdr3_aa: CASRGGRGYTF
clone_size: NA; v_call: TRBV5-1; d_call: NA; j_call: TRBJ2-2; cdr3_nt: TGCGCCAGCAGCTTCGACAGCGGGGAGCTGTTTTTT; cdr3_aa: CASSFDSGELFF
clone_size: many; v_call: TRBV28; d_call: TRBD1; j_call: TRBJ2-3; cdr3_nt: TGTGCCAGCAGTTTTTCCGGGACAGGGGGTACGGATACGCAGTATTTT; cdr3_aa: CASSFSGTGGTDTQYF
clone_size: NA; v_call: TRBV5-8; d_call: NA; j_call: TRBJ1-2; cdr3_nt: TGTGCCAGCAGCTTGGCGTTGGGCTACACCTTC; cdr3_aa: CASSLALGYTF
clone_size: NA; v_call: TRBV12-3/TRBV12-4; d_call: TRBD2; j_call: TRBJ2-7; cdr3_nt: TGTGCCAGCAGTCTAAGCCCGGGACTACCCTACGAGCAGTACTTC; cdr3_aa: CASSLSPGLPYEQYF
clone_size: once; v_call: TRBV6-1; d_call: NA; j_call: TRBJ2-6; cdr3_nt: TGTGCCAGCAGGGGGGCTCGGGGCCCCTCTGGGGCCAACGTCCTGACTTTC; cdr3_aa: CASRGARGPSGANVLTF
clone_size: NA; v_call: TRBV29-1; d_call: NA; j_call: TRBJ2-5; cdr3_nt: TGCAGCGTTGTGCCGGGACAAGAGACCCTGTACTTC; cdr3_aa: CSVVPGQETLYF
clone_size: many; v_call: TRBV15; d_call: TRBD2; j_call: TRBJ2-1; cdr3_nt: TGTGCCACCAGCGTTACAGCGGGGGCCCACAATGAGCAGTTCTTC; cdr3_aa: CATSVTAGAHNEQFF
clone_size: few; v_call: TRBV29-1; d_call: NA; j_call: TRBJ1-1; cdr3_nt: TGCAGCGTTGTGCTCCAGCATAAACTGAACACTGAAGCTTTCTTT; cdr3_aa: CSVVLQHKLNTEAFF
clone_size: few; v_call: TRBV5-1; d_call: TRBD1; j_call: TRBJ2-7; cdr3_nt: TGCGCCAGCAGCTCGATGACAGGGCACGAGCAGTACTTC; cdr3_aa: CASSSMTGHEQYF
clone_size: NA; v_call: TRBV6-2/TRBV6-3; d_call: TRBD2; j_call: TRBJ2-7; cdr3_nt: TGTGCCAGCAGATCCGCGGGACTAGATTTGAATGAGCAGTACTTC; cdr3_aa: CASRSAGLDLNEQYF
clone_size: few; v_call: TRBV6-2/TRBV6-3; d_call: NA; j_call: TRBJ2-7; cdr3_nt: TGTGCCAGCAGTTACTCGACCTACGAGCAGTACTTC; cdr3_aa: CASSYSTYEQYF
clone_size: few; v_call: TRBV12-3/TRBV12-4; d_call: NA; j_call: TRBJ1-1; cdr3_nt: TGTGCCACTTCCCCCTTCGGGTCGAACACTGAAGCTTTCTTT; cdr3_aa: CATSPFGSNTEAFF
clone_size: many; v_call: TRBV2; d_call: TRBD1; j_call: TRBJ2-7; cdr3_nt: TGTGCCAGCAGTCGGGACAGTTACTCCTACGAGCAGTACTTC; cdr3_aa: CASSRDSYSYEQYF
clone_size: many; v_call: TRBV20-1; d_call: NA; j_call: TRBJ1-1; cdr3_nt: TGCAGTGCGGCAACAGGACTGAACACTGAAGCTTTCTTT; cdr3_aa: CSAATGLNTEAFF
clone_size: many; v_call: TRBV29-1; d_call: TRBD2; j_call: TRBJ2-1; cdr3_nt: TGCAGCGGACTAGCGGGAGGCTCCTACAATGAGCAGTTCTTC; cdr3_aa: CSGLAGGSYNEQFF
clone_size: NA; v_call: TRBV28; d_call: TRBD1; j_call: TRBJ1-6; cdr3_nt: TGTGCCAGCAGTTCTCGGGACAGGGGACGGGTCGGGTCACCCCTCCACTTT; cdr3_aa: CASSSRDRGRVGSPLHF
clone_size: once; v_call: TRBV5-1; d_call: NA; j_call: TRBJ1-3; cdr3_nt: TGCGCCAGCTGGAAAGGGGGAGACTCTGGAAACACCATATATTTT; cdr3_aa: CASWKGGDSGNTIYF
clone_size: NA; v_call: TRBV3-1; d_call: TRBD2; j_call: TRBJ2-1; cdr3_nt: TGTGCCAGCAGCCAAGCGGGACTAGCCAATGAGCAGTTCTTC; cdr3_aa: CASSQAGLANEQFF
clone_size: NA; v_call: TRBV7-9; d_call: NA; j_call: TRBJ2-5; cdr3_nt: TGTGCCAGCAGCTTAGGACGGCCTTCAGAGACCCAGTACTTC; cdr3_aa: CASSLGRPSETQYF
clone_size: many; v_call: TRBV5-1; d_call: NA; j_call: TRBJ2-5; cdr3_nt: TGCGCCAGCAGCTTGGTAGGTCTCGGAGAGACCCAGTACTTC; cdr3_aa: CASSLVGLGETQYF
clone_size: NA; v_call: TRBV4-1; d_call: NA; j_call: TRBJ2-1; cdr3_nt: TGCGCCAGCAGCCAACCGCGACGGGGCAATGAGCAGTTCTTC; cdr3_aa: CASSQPRRGNEQFF
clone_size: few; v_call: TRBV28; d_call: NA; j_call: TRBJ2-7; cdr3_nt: TGTGCCAGCAGTTTTGGGAGGGGGGGGGCAATCGAGCAGTACTTC; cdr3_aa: CASSFGRGGAIEQYF
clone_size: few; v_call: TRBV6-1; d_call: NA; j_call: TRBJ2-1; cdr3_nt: TGTGCCAGCAGTGAAGACGAGACTAGGAATGAGCAGTTCTTC; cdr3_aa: CASSEDETRNEQFF
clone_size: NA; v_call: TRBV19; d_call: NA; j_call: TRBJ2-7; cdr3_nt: TGTGCCAGTACCCCACGGGGGGCAGTCAATGAGCAGTACTTC; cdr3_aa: CASTPRGAVNEQYF
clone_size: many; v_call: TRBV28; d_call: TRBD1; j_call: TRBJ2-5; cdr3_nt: TGTGCCAGCAGACTGGACAGGCAAGAGACCCAGTACTTC; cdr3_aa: CASRLDRQETQYF
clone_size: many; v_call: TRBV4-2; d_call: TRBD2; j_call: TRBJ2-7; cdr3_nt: TGTGCCAGCAGCCCGAGGACTAGCCCCATCTCCTACGAGCAGTACTTC; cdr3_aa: CASSPRTSPISYEQYF